These 30 T cell receptor beta chains were all obtained from the same sample, sequenced in a study of blood T cells in healthy people across ages. With a J-beta primer mix and a sample-barcoded 5' primer, a second PCR ran about 6 to 11 cycles. TCRdb processed the 5' RACE reads anew with MiXCR; each CDR3 protein has one entry. In the table there are roughly 800,000 distinct CDR3 sequences, approximately 25% of which are singletons. These same data were also listed under a study on T cells of mothers and their children.

The specimen sequenced was blood. The receptors here all came from a boy younger than 18 in good health.

The chain joins TRBV20-1 to TRBJ1-2; 7 bases are shared with TRBD1. Trimming at V came to 5 bases and at J to 8 bases, leaving 14 bases not matched to a gene. This CDR3 spans 14 amino acids. Germline-derived CDR1 and CDR2 are DFQATT and SNEGSKA (reference sequence). CDR3 bases: TGCAGTGCTTCCAAGACACAGGGGTTACAGGGCTACACCTTC. Encoded protein: CSASKTQGLQGYTF.

This chain links TRBV30 with TRBJ2-7; 7 nucleotides agree with TRBD1. CDR3 length: 15 residues. Germline-derived CDR1 and CDR2 are GTSNPN and SVGIG (reference sequence). The J segment lost 2 bases and the V segment lost 5 bases, leaving 12 bases of the junction unmatched. The CDR3: CAWVPRQGLPYEQYF. DNA for the CDR3: TGTGCCTGGGTCCCCAGACAGGGCCTTCCCTACGAGCAGTACTTC.

Regarding this clonotype: At one end, the junction sequence differs from germline, possibly due to a read error. Here the CDR3 DNA reads TGTGCCAGCAGCTTAGGGCTACTTTACAATCAGCAGTTCTTC. Its protein product is CASSLGLLYNQQFF. The rearrangement uses TRBV7-8 and TRBJ2-1; D gene ambiguous. The CDR3 sequence is 14 residues long. CDR1 is SGHVS and CDR2 is FQNEAQ in the germline V gene.

The rearrangement uses TRBV16 and TRBJ1-1; no clear D gene. The CDR3 has 12 amino acids. Trimming pared 5 bases from V and 10 bases from J, leaving 14 bases between. The germline V gene encodes CDR1 KGHSY and CDR2 FQNENV. CDR3 protein: CASSETGSGAFF. DNA for the CDR3: TGTGCCAGCAGCGAAACGGGGAGTGGAGCTTTCTTT.

V and J are TRBV9 and TRBJ1-1; D may be TRBD1 (6 bases). The CDR3 contains 13 residues. The V end lost 3 bases, the J end lost 11 bases, and 17 bases lay between the germline ends. The germline gives CDR1 SGDLS, CDR2 YYNGEE. This chain's CDR3 is CASSGGTPKEAFF. The CDR3 DNA sequence: TGTGCCAGCAGCGGCGGGACACCTAAAGAGGCTTTCTTT.

The rearrangement uses TRBV24-1 and TRBJ2-2; D gene uncertain. This CDR3 has 13 residues. Germline CDR1 KGHDR, CDR2 SFDVKD. The V and J ends lost 3 bases and 3 bases respectively, with 4 bases between them. The CDR3 region is CATSDADTGELFF. As DNA, the CDR3 is TGTGCCACCAGTGATGCGGACACCGGGGAGCTGTTTTTT.

This clonotype was counted ten times or more. The chain recombines TRBV29-1 with TRBJ2-5, with D perhaps matching TRBD1 (5 bases). Germline values: CDR1 SQVTM, CDR2 ANQGSEA. V dropped 7 bases and J dropped 0 bases, with 15 bases sitting between them. There are 14 residues in the CDR3. The CDR3 loop is CSAEGAQYQETQYF. CDR3 nucleotides: TGCAGCGCCGAAGGGGCCCAGTACCAAGAGACCCAGTACTTC. The variable domain in full, with the rest retrieved from reference TRBV29-1 and TRBJ2-5, is SAVISQKPSRDICQRGTSLTIQCQVDSQVTMMFWYRQQPGQSLTLIATANQGSEATYESGFVIDKFPISRPNLTFSTLTVSNMSPEDSSIYLCSAEGAQYQETQYFGPGTRLLVL.

The chain carries TRBV7-9 and TRBJ1-4, with 10 bases lining up with TRBD1. This CDR3 contains 16 residues. The germline gives CDR1 SEHNR, CDR2 FQNEAQ (reference sequence). The trim removed 7 bases at V and 10 bases at J, leaving 15 bases unmatched. The CDR3, as DNA: TGTGCCAGCACAGTTTCCGGGACAGGGGCGATTCGAAAACTGTTTTTT. Its translation: CASTVSGTGAIRKLFF.

This rearrangement joins TRBV20-1 to TRBJ2-3; D is undetermined. Germline V gene sequence: CDR1 DFQATT, CDR2 SNEGSKA (reference sequence). The V end was cut by 5 bases, the J end by 5 bases, with 20 bases between. This CDR3 is 15 amino acids long. CDR3 in amino acids: CSAPSSQSLRDTQYF. DNA for the CDR3: TGCAGTGCTCCCTCGAGTCAATCCCTTAGAGATACGCAGTATTTT.

This clonotype has just a few counts. Relative to the germline gene, one junction end is altered; a read error may explain this. This chain connects TRBV6-2 or TRBV6-3 to TRBJ2-5; D unclear. Germline V gene sequence: CDR1 MNHEY, CDR2 SVGEGT. CDR3 length: 9 amino acids. The CDR3 loop reads CPGVETQYF. As DNA, the CDR3 is TGCCCGGGCGTGGAGACCCAGTACTTC.

This clonotype showed up just a few times. The chain combines TRBV29-1 with TRBJ2-5; no clear D gene. The CDR3 sequence is 12 residues long. The germline V gene has CDR1 SQVTM and CDR2 ANQGSEA. The V and J ends lost 4 bases and 4 bases respectively, with 10 bases between them. The CDR3 spells CSVVLSGETQYF. For the CDR3, the DNA is TGCAGCGTTGTATTGTCAGGAGAGACCCAGTACTTC.

The chain recombines TRBV5-1 with TRBJ1-4, with D possibly TRBD1 on 5 matching bases. Trimming took 0 bases from V and 7 from J, leaving 16 bases between them. Germline V gives CDR1 SGHRS, CDR2 YFSETQ. The CDR3 consists of 16 residues. The CDR3 sequence is CASSLDIPWGSEKLFF. DNA for the CDR3: TGCGCCAGCAGCTTGGATATACCCTGGGGGTCTGAAAAACTGTTTTTT.

This clonotype was seen just once. This rearrangement joins TRBV29-1 to TRBJ1-1; 11 bases line up with TRBD1. J gave up 4 bases and V 6 bases, and 4 bases lay outside the gene matches. CDR1 is SQVTM, CDR2 ANQGSEA, per germline. The CDR3 runs 13 residues. CDR3 DNA sequence: TGCAGCGTGGGACAGGGGGAAGTCACTGAAGCTTTCTTT. It translates to CSVGQGEVTEAFF.

This sequence joins TRBV29-1 and TRBJ2-7; no clear D gene. This CDR3 spans 14 amino acids. Trimming pared 6 bases from V and 1 base from J, leaving 16 bases between. The V gene's germline CDR1 is SQVTM and CDR2 ANQGSEA. CDR3 nucleotide sequence: TGCAGCGTAATAGGGTCGGGCTTGTCCTACGAGCAGTACTTC. Its protein product is CSVIGSGLSYEQYF.

The chain has TRBV20-1 and TRBJ2-3; 11 positions match TRBD1. CDR1 DFQATT and CDR2 SNEGSKA come from the germline V gene (reference sequence). Trimming at V came to 4 bases and at J to 3 bases, leaving 3 bases not matched to a gene. This CDR3 has 14 residues. CDR3 amino acids: CSATGTGGTDTQYF. The CDR3 coding sequence is TGCAGTGCTACCGGGACAGGGGGAACAGATACGCAGTATTTT.

Turning to this clonotype: An end of the junction differs from the germline gene, which may be a read error. The chain couples TRBV20-1 to TRBJ2-7, with 10 bases that match TRBD1. CDR1 is DFQATT, CDR2 SNEGSKA, per germline (reference sequence). The CDR3 has 15 residues. In DNA, the CDR3 is TGCAGTGCGAGAGCCGGGACAGGGGACCGTTACGAGCAGTACTTC. This translates into CSARAGTGDRYEQYF.

The chain uses TRBV4-3 and TRBJ2-7; TRBD2 agrees at 15 bases. Germline CDR1 is LGHNA and CDR2 is YSLEER. There are 16 residues in the CDR3. Trimming at V came to 1 base and at J to 6 bases, leaving 4 bases not matched to a gene. The CDR3 sequence is CASSQGTSGGAGEQYF. CDR3 coding DNA: TGCGCCAGCAGCCAAGGGACTAGCGGGGGGGCCGGCGAGCAGTACTTC.

This clonotype came up a few times. The rearrangement uses TRBV5-1 and TRBJ1-2; TRBD1 agrees at 8 bases. Germline loops: CDR1 SGHRS, CDR2 YFSETQ. This CDR3 has 16 amino acids. J was trimmed by 7 bases and V by 5 bases; bases with no gene match: 16. Here the CDR3 reads CASRNPRDRKGRGYTF. DNA for the CDR3: TGCGCCAGCAGAAACCCCCGGGACAGGAAGGGTCGTGGCTACACCTTC.

This clonotype was seen many times. The chain recombines TRBV20-1 with TRBJ2-5; a weak D match, TRBD2 (6 bases). The J call is uncertain, as TRBJ2-7 better fits the DNA end. Germline V CDR1 and CDR2: DFQATT, SNEGSKA (reference sequence). This CDR3 has 12 amino acids. The CDR3 DNA is TGCAGCGGAACCAAAGCGGGCTACGAGCAGTACTTC. Encoded protein: CSGTKAGYEQYF.

The V gene is TRBV12-3 or TRBV12-4, the J gene TRBJ1-2; 7 bases are a match to TRBD1. Unmatched junction bases numbered 9, after V lost 4 bases and J lost 4 bases. The CDR3 is 15 amino acids. The DNA for the CDR3 is TGTGCCAGCAGTTCCACGGGACAGCTACCCTATGGCTACACCTTC. The encoded protein is CASSSTGQLPYGYTF.

This clonotype showed up just a few times. The CDR3 region is CATSRDWIEQFF. The CDR3 coding sequence is TGTGCCACCAGCAGAGATTGGATTGAGCAGTTCTTC. The gene calls are TRBV15 and TRBJ2-5, with unresolved D. The J call may be wrong; the DNA end is better matched by TRBJ2-1. The CDR3 runs 12 residues. Looked up from germline, CDR1 is LNHNV and CDR2 is YYDKDF (reference sequence).

There are a few counts of this clonotype. This chain connects TRBV20-1 to TRBJ2-7, with TRBD1 matching 7 bases. The germline V gene encodes CDR1 DFQATT and CDR2 SNEGSKA (reference sequence). The CDR3 consists of 15 residues. With 6 bases clipped from V and 0 bases from J, the junction kept 11 bases outside the gene matches. The CDR3 DNA follows: TGCAGTGCCAGGCCGGGACAGAAAAGCTCCTACGAGCAGTACTTC. This translates into CSARPGQKSSYEQYF.

This clonotype was counted many times. The J gene is TRBJ2-1, the V gene TRBV4-3; the D gene is possibly TRBD1 (5 bases). Trimming removed 2 bases at V and 5 bases at J, with 16 bases between. This CDR3 spans 16 amino acids. The germline CDR1 and CDR2 sequences are LGHNA and YSLEER. CDR3 loop: CASSQSVGKGNNEQFF. The CDR3 region has the DNA TGCGCCAGCAGCCAAAGCGTAGGGAAGGGGAACAATGAGCAGTTCTTC.

The table lists this clonotype with a few counts. The chain recombines TRBV4-3 with TRBJ2-5; D tentatively reads TRBD1 or TRBD2 (6 bases each). CDR1 and CDR2 from the germline V gene are LGHNA and YSLEER. Trimming pared 0 bases from V and 7 bases from J, leaving 12 bases between. The CDR3 length is 14 residues. The CDR3, as DNA: TGCGCCAGCAGCCAAGACTATGAGGGGGGGACCCAGTACTTC. Translation gives CASSQDYEGGTQYF.

V usage is TRBV7-9 and J usage is TRBJ2-1; tentative D call: TRBD2 (5 bases). Germline-derived CDR1 and CDR2 are SEHNR and FQNEAQ (reference sequence). Trimming stripped 11 bases from V and 0 bases from J, with 8 bases between. This CDR3 comprises 12 residues. CDR3 sequence reads: CASGNSYNEQFF. The CDR3 bases are TGTGCCTCCGGGAACTCCTACAATGAGCAGTTCTTC.

CDR3 sequence: CSVEGTELTSYNEQFF. CDR3 bases: TGCAGCGTTGAAGGGACAGAACTGACCTCCTACAATGAGCAGTTCTTC. The chain carries TRBV29-1 and TRBJ2-1; D perhaps matches TRBD1 (6 bases). This CDR3 has 16 residues. The germline V gene has CDR1 SQVTM and CDR2 ANQGSEA. Deletions cut 1 base from V and 0 bases from J, with 13 bases between.

The chain joins TRBV11-2 to TRBJ2-3, with TRBD2 as a possible D gene (7 bases). Per germline, CDR1 SGHAT and CDR2 FQNNGV. Trimming stripped 2 bases from V and 6 bases from J, with 15 bases between. This CDR3 contains 15 residues. CDR3 coding DNA: TGTGCCAGCAGCTTACTGGCGGGGGCTTATGATACGCAGTATTTT. Translated, it gives CASSLLAGAYDTQYF.

The chain recombines TRBV6-2 or TRBV6-3 with TRBJ2-2; 13 positions match TRBD2. CDR1 is MNHEY and CDR2 is SVGEGT in the germline V gene. The CDR3 length is 15 residues. V was pared by 7 bases and J by 6 bases, with 5 bases of the junction left unmatched. CDR3 region: CASTLLAGGPGELFF. The CDR3 bases are TGTGCCAGCACCCTACTAGCGGGGGGGCCCGGGGAGCTGTTTTTT.

V and J are TRBV12-3 or TRBV12-4 and TRBJ1-1, with TRBD1 matching over 8 bases. The length of the CDR3 is 14 residues. The trim removed 6 bases at V and 3 bases at J, leaving 6 bases unmatched. DNA for the CDR3: TGTGCCAGCAGGTTCAGGGGGCTGTACACTGAAGCTTTCTTT. It encodes CASRFRGLYTEAFF.

V gene TRBV11-2 combines with J gene TRBJ2-5; 8 nucleotides match TRBD1. Per the germline V gene, CDR1 is SGHAT and CDR2 is FQNNGV. V trimming: 3 bases; J trimming: 4 bases; junction bases outside the gene matches: 7. The CDR3 runs 15 residues. CDR3 protein: CASSFTTGVGETQYF. Written as DNA, the CDR3 is TGTGCCAGCAGCTTTACGACAGGGGTAGGAGAGACCCAGTACTTC.